What follows are 9 T cell receptor beta chains derived from one specimen sequenced in a study of blood T cell repertoires in COVID-19. The method was immunoSEQ multiplex PCR; TCRdb's version includes in-frame clones alone and lacks a portion of them. This sample has around 210,000 clones, with over 75% found just once. Input material: peripheral blood. Every receptor here comes from a man aged 50-59 years with COVID-19, enrolled during active disease.

CDR3 nucleotides: TGCGCCAGGACCAGGGGTAGCGGGGGCCAACGACAAGAGACCCAGTACTTC. It specifies CARTRGSGGQRQETQYF. The chain employs TRBV5-1 and TRBJ2-5; 9 nucleotides align to TRBD2. CDR1 and CDR2 from the germline V gene are SGHRS and YFSETQ. The CDR3 extends over 17 amino acids. J lost 2 bases, V lost 8 bases, and 16 bases had no gene match. Full variable domain (remainder filled in from reference TRBV5-1 and TRBJ2-5): KAGVTQTPRYLIKTRGQQVTLSCSPISGHRSVSWYQQTPGQGLQFLFEYFSETQRNKGNFPGRFSGRQFSNSRSEMNVSTLELGDSALYLCARTRGSGGQRQETQYFGPGTRLLVL.

The genes are TRBV11-1 and TRBJ2-1; 13 nucleotides align to TRBD2. CDR1 is SGHAT and CDR2 is FQDESV in the germline V gene (reference sequence). This CDR3 is 12 amino acids long. V lost 8 bases, J lost 10 bases, and 2 bases stayed unmatched. CDR3 bases: TGTGCCAGCGGACTAGCGGGAGTCGAGCAGTTCTTC. This translates into CASGLAGVEQFF. Looking up the rest from reference TRBV11-1 and TRBJ2-1 gives the full variable domain: EAEVAQSPRYKITEKSQAVAFWCDPISGHATLYWYRQILGQGPELLVQFQDESVVDDSQLPKDRFSAERLKGVDSTLKIQPAELGDSAMYLCASGLAGVEQFFGPGTRLTVL.

This sequence joins TRBV27 and TRBJ2-7; TRBD1 matches at 10 bases. Germline-derived CDR1 and CDR2 are MNHEY and SMNVEV (reference sequence). V dropped 4 bases and J dropped 6; count of bases not matched to a gene: 15. This CDR3 is 17 amino acids long. The chain's CDR3 is CASSSHGSGTGVGEQYF. In DNA form, the CDR3 reads TGTGCCAGCAGTTCACACGGATCCGGGACAGGGGTAGGCGAGCAGTACTTC.

The gene calls are TRBV27 and TRBJ1-5, with TRBD1 as a possible D gene (6 bases). V lost 2 bases, J lost 2 bases, and 10 bases lay in between. This CDR3 region has 15 residues. CDR1 is MNHEY, CDR2 SMNVEV, per germline (reference sequence). CDR3 in DNA: TGTGCCAGCAGTTTACGGGGGGCTGGCAATCAGCCCCAGCATTTT. Encoded protein: CASSLRGAGNQPQHF.

CDR3: CASSLVVSGGRVIHEQYF. The CDR3, as DNA: TGTGCCAGCAGCTTGGTGGTGTCGGGGGGCAGGGTGATCCACGAGCAGTACTTC. J is TRBJ2-7 and V is TRBV5-8; D may be TRBD2 (7 bases). The germline V gene has CDR1 SGHTS and CDR2 YDEGEE. The CDR3 runs 18 residues. V lost 0 bases to trimming and J lost 5 bases, with 24 bases between them.

The genes are TRBV24-1 and TRBJ2-2; TRBD2 might be the D (6 bases). Trimming pared 5 bases from V and 8 bases from J, leaving 11 bases between. CDR1 is KGHDR, CDR2 SFDVKD, per germline. The CDR3 extends over 13 amino acids. This CDR3 is CATSGGEVGELFF. The CDR3 coding sequence is TGTGCCACCAGTGGTGGGGAGGTAGGGGAGCTGTTTTTT.

This clone was observed a handful of times. This chain joins TRBV7-2 and TRBJ1-2; TRBD1 aligns across 11 bases. In germline, CDR1 is SGHTA, CDR2 FQGNSA. The CDR3 runs to 15 residues. The J segment lost 5 bases and the V segment lost 1 base, leaving 3 bases of the junction unmatched. The CDR3 nucleotides are TGTGCCAGCAGCTTAGTAGGGGACAGGGGGTATGGCTACACCTTC. Translated: CASSLVGDRGYGYTF.

The J gene is TRBJ2-3, the V gene TRBV19; D may be TRBD2 (5 bases). Trimming removed 4 bases at V and 2 bases at J, with 13 bases between. This CDR3 has 15 amino acids. Germline CDR1 reads LNHDA; CDR2 reads SQIVND (reference sequence). The CDR3 coding sequence is TGTGCCAGTAGTAATCGGGGTGGAGACACAGATACGCAGTATTTT. Translating gives CASSNRGGDTDTQYF.

The CDR3 sequence is CASSQDGTSRLEQYF. The CDR3 region has the DNA TGTGCCAGCAGCCAAGACGGGACTAGTCGGTTAGAGCAGTACTTC. The chain combines TRBV14 with TRBJ2-7; 8 bases align to TRBD2. The CDR3 sequence is 15 residues long. The V gene's germline CDR1 is SGHDN and CDR2 FVKESK. Unmatched junction bases numbered 8, after V lost 0 bases and J lost 7 bases.